This section outlines one T cell receptor (beta chain) sequence together with its context. Other DNA sequences from this sample encode an identical CDR3 as well. This entry belongs to a study of blood T cell repertoires in COVID-19. Study details: T cells, B-cell-depleted T cells, or PBMCs supplied cDNA or gDNA.

Here immunoSEQ multiplex PCR was the method, and the copy in TCRdb shows in-frame clones only, minus some. Of around 250,000 clones in the sample, around 80% were seen once. All enrollees were about 18 to 95 years old and from about 24 US areas. Grouping used clinical history reported by participants in a survey and questionnaire. This CDR3 is built from 14 residues. Germline values: CDR1 SGDLS, CDR2 YYNGEE. V gave up 0 bases and J gave up 1 base, with 7 bases separating them. Sequencing was done on a sample of PBMCs or T cells enriched from blood (not recorded which). The sequence derives from a man in his thirties or forties with acute COVID-19. The rearrangement links TRBV9 to TRBJ1-1; no firm D call. CDR3 DNA: TGTGCCAGCAGCGTAGCCCCCGGGAACACTGAAGCTTTCTTT. This codes for CASSVAPGNTEAFF.